One and the same sample provided the 19 T cell receptor beta chains below, sequenced in a study of T cell responses to AZD1222 COVID-19 vaccine. The assay was immunoSEQ multiplex PCR, and TCRdb's table has in-frame clones only and misses some. The sample lists 83,000 or so clones, around 87% seen once, with around 5.1% in the top ten. The starting material was peripheral blood, obtained on day 0 of MenACWY control vaccination. These receptor sequences come from an adult in good health.

The chain recombines TRBV5-1 with TRBJ2-5; D gene ambiguous. Trimming shortened V by 1 base and J by 1 base, and 5 bases separated the two germline ends. Germline V CDR1 and CDR2: SGHRS, YFSETQ. The CDR3 is made up of 13 amino acids. Here the CDR3 DNA reads TGCGCCAGCAGCTTGAGCTTCCAAGAGACCCAGTACTTC. Amino acids: CASSLSFQETQYF.

This clone was observed once. V and J are TRBV7-9 and TRBJ2-3; 9 positions match TRBD1. The CDR3 contains 14 residues. The V gene end was trimmed by 5 bases and the J gene end by 4 bases; junction bases not matched to a gene: 4. Looked up from germline, CDR1 is SEHNR and CDR2 is FQNEAQ (reference sequence). The CDR3 sequence is CASSPGQGADTQYF. The CDR3 DNA sequence: TGTGCCAGCAGCCCGGGACAGGGCGCAGATACGCAGTATTTT.

The chain has TRBV19 and TRBJ2-2; 7 bases agree with TRBD1. Germline CDR1 is LNHDA and CDR2 is SQIVND (reference sequence). The J segment lost 4 bases and the V segment lost 7 bases, leaving 9 bases of the junction unmatched. This CDR3 region has 15 residues. Here the CDR3 reads CASIGSGQSTGELFF. The CDR3 nucleotides are TGTGCCAGTATTGGATCGGGACAGTCCACCGGGGAGCTGTTTTTT.

V and J are TRBV24-1 and TRBJ2-3; no reliable D call. Germline V gene sequence: CDR1 KGHDR, CDR2 SFDVKD. CDR3 size: 15 residues. The germline V and J ends were trimmed by 4 bases and 2 bases, with 12 bases remaining between them. The CDR3, as DNA: TGTGCCACCAGTGAGGGGTTTGAATACACAGATACGCAGTATTTT. Protein product: CATSEGFEYTDTQYF.

V gene TRBV28 combines with J gene TRBJ2-2, with D unclear. CDR1 is MDHEN and CDR2 is SYDVKM in the germline V gene. The CDR3 consists of 11 residues. V was shortened by 5 bases and J by 5 bases, with 3 bases between the two germline ends. Written as DNA, the CDR3 is TGTGCCAGCAGTGGAACCGGGGAGCTGTTTTTT. Translation gives CASSGTGELFF. The variable domain in full, completed from reference TRBV28 and TRBJ2-2, reads DVKVTQSSRYLVKRTGEKVFLECVQDMDHENMFWYRQDPGLGLRLIYFSYDVKMKEKGDIPEGYSVSREKKERFSLILESASTNQTSMYLCASSGTGELFFGEGSRLTVL.

CDR3 sequence reads: CASSGHMEGEQYF. CDR3 nucleotides: TGTGCCAGCAGCGGACACATGGAGGGCGAGCAGTACTTC. V is TRBV21-1 and J is TRBJ2-7; TRBD2, as called in the table, went unchecked against the DNA. TRBV21-1 is described as a pseudogene. The CDR3 has 13 amino acids.

The chain carries TRBV28 and TRBJ1-4, with a possible D match to TRBD1 (5 bases). Trimming stripped 3 bases from V and 4 bases from J, with 15 bases between. CDR3 length: 16 amino acids. In germline, CDR1 is MDHEN, CDR2 SYDVKM. The CDR3 nucleotides read TGTGCCAGCAGTTTTTCCCCGGGGACCGGTAATGAAAAACTGTTTTTT. It specifies CASSFSPGTGNEKLFF.

The rearrangement links TRBV9 to TRBJ1-3, with D possibly TRBD1 on 5 matching bases. This CDR3 has 16 amino acids. Trimming removed 0 bases from V and 1 base from J, with 11 bases in between. Germline V gene data show CDR1 as SGDLS and CDR2 as YYNGEE. CDR3 in DNA: TGTGCCAGCAGCGTAGCGGCCGACAGTTCTGGAAACACCATATATTTT. Translation: CASSVAADSSGNTIYF.

V is TRBV19 and J is TRBJ1-1, with D perhaps matching TRBD1 (5 bases). The CDR3 contains 14 residues. The V end lost 2 bases, the J end lost 3 bases, and 10 bases lay between the germline ends. Germline-derived CDR1 and CDR2 are LNHDA and SQIVND (reference sequence). The CDR3 sequence is CASSIRQGHTEAFF. The CDR3 nucleotides are TGTGCCAGTAGTATACGGCAGGGACACACTGAAGCTTTCTTT.

This chain uses TRBV2 with TRBJ2-2; D uncertain. Trimming took 3 bases from V and 7 from J, leaving 9 bases between them. Germline V lookup: CDR1 SNHLY, CDR2 FYNNEI. This CDR3 region has 13 residues. CDR3 sequence: CASSDQGNGELFF. DNA for the CDR3: TGTGCCAGCAGTGATCAAGGAAACGGGGAGCTGTTTTTT.

This chain joins TRBV5-8 and TRBJ1-1; D gene uncertain. This CDR3 spans 14 amino acids. Trimming removed 3 bases at V and 3 bases at J, with 12 bases between. Germline CDR1 and CDR2: SGHTS and YDEGEE. The CDR3 spells CASSWGGGHTEAFF. The CDR3 DNA reads as TGTGCCAGCAGCTGGGGAGGTGGCCACACTGAAGCTTTCTTT.

The chain has TRBV5-6 and TRBJ2-7; D is ambiguous. Germline V gene lookup returns CDR1 SGHDT and CDR2 YYEEEE. Trimming cost V 4 bases and J 2 bases, with 4 bases left between them. The CDR3 runs to 11 residues. The CDR3 DNA reads TGTGCCAGCAGCGCTACCTACGAGCAGTACTTC. It is translated as CASSATYEQYF. Drawing the rest from reference TRBV5-6 and TRBJ2-7, the complete variable domain is DAGVTQSPTHLIKTRGQQVTLRCSPKSGHDTVSWYQQALGQGPQFIFQYYEEEERQRGNFPDRFSGHQFPNYSSELNVNALLLGDSALYLCASSATYEQYFGPGTRLTVT.

The CDR3 is CASSRGLAGGRGSYNEQFF. CDR3 DNA: TGTGCCAGTAGTAGGGGGCTAGCGGGAGGGAGGGGCTCCTACAATGAGCAGTTCTTC. The J gene is TRBJ2-1, the V gene TRBV19, with 12 bases lining up with TRBD2. Germline V lookup: CDR1 LNHDA, CDR2 SQIVND (reference sequence). There are 19 residues in the CDR3. V was clipped by 4 bases and J by 0 bases; unmatched bases: 10.

This clone appeared a few times. The chain combines TRBV6-1 with TRBJ1-5, with D tentatively TRBD1 (5 bases). The CDR3 length is 13 residues. Germline V gives CDR1 MNHNS, CDR2 SASEGT. Trimming took 5 bases from V and 4 from J, leaving 9 bases between them. CDR3 residues: CASSPTVNQPQHF. The CDR3 nucleotides are TGTGCCAGCAGTCCGACAGTTAATCAGCCCCAGCATTTT.

V gene TRBV5-6 combines with J gene TRBJ1-1; D possibly corresponds to TRBD1 (5 bases). Trimming left V 3 bases short and J 3 bases short, with 12 bases between. The CDR3 consists of 14 residues. Germline loops: CDR1 SGHDT, CDR2 YYEEEE. The CDR3 coding sequence is TGTGCCAGCAGCTGGGGGGTGAAGGACACTGAAGCTTTCTTT. Its protein is CASSWGVKDTEAFF. The complete variable domain, with remaining parts taken from reference TRBV5-6 and TRBJ1-1, reads DAGVTQSPTHLIKTRGQQVTLRCSPKSGHDTVSWYQQALGQGPQFIFQYYEEEERQRGNFPDRFSGHQFPNYSSELNVNALLLGDSALYLCASSWGVKDTEAFFGQGTRLTVV.

V is TRBV27 and J is TRBJ1-4, with D possibly TRBD1 on 6 matching bases. V gave up 5 bases and J gave up 8 bases, with 18 bases separating them. This CDR3 is 15 amino acids long. Looked up from germline, CDR1 is MNHEY and CDR2 is SMNVEV (reference sequence). The CDR3 is CASSTYRALGEKLFF. The CDR3 nucleotides are TGTGCCAGCAGTACCTACAGGGCCTTAGGGGAAAAACTGTTTTTT.

The chain has TRBV28 and TRBJ2-5; 11 nucleotides line up with TRBD2. The CDR3 is 16 residues long. Germline values: CDR1 MDHEN, CDR2 SYDVKM. V lost 7 bases, J lost 4 bases, and 11 bases stayed unmatched. The CDR3: CASTLAGGLSVETQYF. The CDR3 DNA sequence: TGTGCCAGCACCCTAGCGGGAGGTTTATCCGTAGAGACCCAGTACTTC.

The J gene is TRBJ1-1, the V gene TRBV7-2; the match to TRBD1 covers 7 bases. Germline V gene lookup returns CDR1 SGHTA and CDR2 FQGNSA. The CDR3 runs to 14 residues. After removal of 5 bases from V and 7 bases from J, the junction contained 10 bases not matched to a gene. CDR3 loop: CASSTRTGEGEAFF. CDR3 nucleotides: TGTGCCAGCAGCACGAGAACAGGGGAAGGTGAAGCTTTCTTT. Variable domain in full (rest from reference TRBV7-2 and TRBJ1-1): GAGVSQSPSNKVTEKGKDVELRCDPISGHTALYWYRQSLGQGLEFLIYFQGNSAPDKSGLPSDRFSAERTGGSVSTLTIQRTQQEDSAVYLCASSTRTGEGEAFFGQGTRLTVV.

In this sample, this clone turned up once. The V gene is TRBV28, the J gene TRBJ2-7; D is perhaps TRBD1 (5 bases). Per germline, CDR1 MDHEN and CDR2 SYDVKM. The length of the CDR3 is 14 residues. V shed 5 bases and J shed 2 bases, with 13 bases lying between them. CDR3 nucleotides: TGTGCCAGCAGTGCCCAGGGCTTTCCCTACGAGCAGTACTTC. This translates into CASSAQGFPYEQYF.